What follows describes a single T cell receptor beta chain. Data came from immunoSEQ multiplex PCR; TCRdb stores just in-frame clones and leaves some out. The repertoire has some 43,000 clones, 81% of them found once; the top ten carry 4% to 5%. This CDR3 has 15 residues. Per the germline V gene, CDR1 is SGHRS and CDR2 is YFSETQ. Trimming stripped 3 bases from V and 3 bases from J, with 16 bases between. The data belong to a study of T cells in tumors after PD-1 blockade. The clonotype originates from a human donor with basal cell carcinoma. The specimen was PBMCs, collected before anti-PD-1 treatment. The V gene is TRBV5-1, the J gene TRBJ2-7; D may be TRBD1 (8 bases). The chain's CDR3 is CASSSGGTGNYEQYF. The CDR3 DNA is TGCGCCAGCAGCTCCGGGGGGACAGGAAACTACGAGCAGTACTTC.